The entry below gives a single T cell receptor (beta chain) sequence along with its context. As yet, its antigen is unknown. Sequencing used immunoSEQ v3.0 at survey level. The data were produced by immunoSEQ multiplex PCR, yet TCRdb's version contains in-frame clones alone and is incomplete. In the table there are approximately 25,000 clones, 80% to 85% of which are singletons. These data come from a study of long-term antiretroviral therapy in people with HIV. None of the participants with HIV were treated outside the United States. Cryopreserved PBMC, at 1-10 million per sample, were present before DNA extraction. Findings and limits, study-wide: Samples were collected from 2004 to 2017 under possibly less effective ART regimens.

This TCR was recovered from a man between 18 and 35 years old with HIV. Sample: unsorted PBMCs, taken 0.8 years before starting antiretroviral therapy.

The CDR3 DNA follows: TGCGCCAGCAGCCAAGTCCCTGGGCGAATTTCCTACGAGCAGTACTTC. This encodes CASSQVPGRISYEQYF. The J gene is TRBJ2-7, the V gene TRBV4-1; no clear D gene. Trimming left V 1 base short and J 1 base short, with 14 bases between. This CDR3 region has 16 residues. Looked up from germline, CDR1 is MGHRA and CDR2 is YSYEKL.